This T cell receptor (beta chain) emerged from a study of Ad26.COV2.S vaccination and SARS-CoV-2 variants. Across the whole study: The donor was enrolled in the Ad26.COV2.S arm of the COV1001 trial.

Sample treatment: 15 to 20 received Ad26.COV2.S at low or high dose, single or two shots; about five received placebo; per-sample allocation not given. Samples were taken on day 63 after the first vaccine or placebo injection. This Boston cohort included adults aged 18-55 years. Study-level points and caveats: Vaccine recipients and placebo recipients showed similar non-spike TCR breadth.

V was trimmed by 6 bases and J by 9 bases, leaving 12 bases between them. This CDR3 has 13 residues. CDR1 and CDR2 (germline): MNHEY, SMNVEV (reference sequence). With regard to this clone: The antigen is undetermined.

Profiled with immunoSEQ multiplex PCR; TCRdb holds only in-frame clones, not every one. The data hold a few hundred thousand clones, with more than 80% observed a single time. The receptor was derived from a person between 18 and 60 years old who received the Ad26.COV2.S COVID-19 vaccine or a placebo. V gene TRBV27 combines with J gene TRBJ1-6; D unresolved. This specimen was peripheral blood, taken in a trial of Ad26.COV2.S vaccine versus placebo. The chain's CDR3 is CASRRDEGSPLHF. CDR3 nucleotide sequence: TGTGCCAGCAGGAGGGATGAGGGTTCACCCCTCCACTTT.